The sequence of this T cell receptor (beta chain) was determined in a study of blood T cells in healthy people across ages. Study conclusions and caveats: Donor CMV status, an unknown factor, possibly confounded changes in expanded clonotypes.

V was pared by 10 bases and J by 4 bases, with 10 bases between. Germline V gene data show CDR1 as ENHRY and CDR2 as SYGVKD. CDR3 length equals 11 residues. The authors ran a second PCR of about 6 to 11 cycles using a sample-barcoded 5' primer and a J-beta primer mix. TCRdb itself ran the 5' RACE reads through MiXCR, one entry per CDR3 protein. Seen here are about 1.8 million distinct CDR3 sequences, less than 50% observed once, and the top ten hold around 2.1%. On this clonotype itself: Its target is unknown.

Sample: blood. The chain employs TRBV10-3 and TRBJ1-2; D possibly corresponds to TRBD1 (5 bases). The clonotype comes from a woman between 40 and 55 years old in good health. Here the CDR3 DNA reads TGTGCCACCACCGACAGCTATGGCTACACCTTC. The encoded protein is CATTDSYGYTF.